The subject of this entry is one TCR beta chain. Its antigen has not been determined. Base quality data are lacking; no much larger clone is found one base away. The entry originates in a study of blood T cells in healthy people across ages (dated by TCRdb to the mid-2010s). Background on the whole study: In model experiments, roughly one uniquely barcoded TCR beta cDNA molecule per two T cells was captured by template switching. The study analyzed two additional independent replicas of 1 million unique cDNA reads from the same blood draw for two donors, one aged 18 to 30 and one aged 80 or older. Donors were grouped into four age groups: young (average 16 years), middle-aged (39), aged (approximately 58) and long-lived (approximately 75). Age-related changes in TCR beta repertoire diversity were measured in the study by deep sequencing normalized with unique cDNA molecular identifiers. The full study reports these points: Total diversity estimates from one million sequenced T cells were considered lower bounds and underestimates. The percentage of naive T cells measured by flow cytometry correlated strongly with observed TCR beta diversity. Bulk unsorted PBMC profiling prevented conclusive comparison of naive and antigen-experienced compartments. The CMV infection status of donors was not known, potentially confounding age-related changes in expanded clonotypes. Compared with the aged group, the long-lived group had more naive CD4+ T cells, fewer expanded clones and increased TCR diversity, a pattern suggesting age selection. As age increased, observed TCR beta diversity per million T cells dropped in a roughly linear way, and a significant reduction was already evident by age approximately 40.

CDR1 and CDR2 (SEHNR, FQNEAQ) derive from the germline V gene (reference sequence). The CDR3 has 16 amino acids, counting the end cysteine and phenylalanine. Only the CDR3 DNA stays, 48 bases, in frame from base 1. The donors were roughly 38 Caucasian individuals from Russia, aged roughly 6 to 100 years, who were systemically healthy. Each donor gave around 9.8 milliliters of peripheral blood, collected into EDTA-treated Vacutainer tubes. Ficoll-Paque density-gradient centrifugation was used to isolate PBMCs, with at least 6.5 million obtained per sample. Trizol reagent was used to extract total RNA from PBMCs, with at least 5 micrograms per sample. For every donor, flow cytometry on a PBMC aliquot measured the percentage of naive CD45RAhigh/CD27high T cells. The library was obtained by 5' RACE. The sequencer was an Illumina HiSeq 2500. A second roughly 7 to 12 cycle PCR used a sample-barcoded 5' primer and a J-beta primer mix. A template-switch 5' adaptor carrying 12 random nucleotides introduced a unique molecular identifier onto each TCR beta cDNA molecule. Each sample yielded at least 3 million CDR3-containing paired-end reads. The Mint cDNA synthesis kit, primed by a TRBC-specific oligonucleotide, was used to synthesize first-strand cDNA from all RNA. All cDNA was treated with uracil-DNA glycosylase and then went through a first 18-cycle PCR with the universal primers M1SS and BC2_uni_R. The paper's data handling went like this. For normalization, 1 million high-quality reads were randomly selected from each sample, with every read carrying a distinct molecular identifier. Reads sharing molecular identifiers were discarded rather than binned into consensus sequences. MiTCR, with a Q25 quality threshold and the strictest error-elimination algorithm, was used for CDR3 identification, clonotype clustering and error correction. A nonparametric unseen species model with Euler transformation was used to estimate a lower bound on total TCR beta diversity. TCRdb cleaned the public reads at Q25 with fastp, built clones with MiXCR and kept in-frame beta chains. Entries that share a CDR3 protein sequence are merged under the most common genes and DNA. The V and J calls follow TCRdb's processing rather than the paper's. For this sample the table gives roughly 550,000 distinct CDR3 sequences, of which approximately 25% were detected only once. The top ten clones comprise around 10% of the sample.

These data also featured in a second study, about T cells of mothers and their children. Looking at the second paper: The donors were nine systemically healthy Caucasian individuals, made up of three mothers and their six children. cDNA synthesis used all of the extracted RNA, with approximately 1.6 ug of RNA in each 15 ul reaction. In the second PCR, sample barcodes and 2-4 random nucleotides were introduced via the M1S primer. Over 9.5 million TCR beta CDR3 reads were obtained for each mother, and around 2.7 million reads were obtained for each child. Thymic selection similarly shapes TCR recombination output in related and unrelated pairs, with minor effect from inherited differences. Normalized repertoire overlap was always slightly but never significantly higher in related than unrelated mother-child pairs. With a sensitivity of about 100 clones per million clonotypes, no persistent microchimeric T cell clones were detected. Deep NGS was used in the study to compare the TCR beta repertoires of mothers and children and to look for features that separate related mother-child pairs from unrelated individuals. On average, the children were approximately 12 +/- 4 years old, while the mothers were roughly 36 +/- 4 years old. After adapters were ligated using NEBNext reagents, the libraries underwent 100+100 nt paired-end sequencing on an Illumina HiSeq 2000. Mother and child libraries were prepared a month apart and sequenced in separate runs to prevent cross-contamination. Between roughly 450,000 and 2,000,000 distinct TCR beta clonotypes were identified per donor. Naive TCR beta clonotypes were estimated from low-frequency clonotypes matched to each donor's FACS-determined naive share, without sorting.

Sequencing was performed on blood. The chain is assembled from TRBV7-9 and TRBJ2-5; TRBD2 is a weak D gene call, 5 bases matching. With the DNA end fitting TRBJ2-7 better, the J assignment may be wrong. This TCR came from a boy aged 5-17 years in good health. The CDR3 reads CASSLTLRTAPYEQYF. The nucleotides are TGTGCCAGCAGCTTAACCTTAAGGACTGCCCCCTACGAGCAGTACTTC.